Below are 28 T cell receptor beta chains sequenced from a single sample in a study of shared clonotypes between healthy human individuals. Libraries were prepared by immunoSEQ multiplex PCR; TCRdb keeps only in-frame clonotypes and omits some of them. The sample holds roughly 1.4 million clones, 97% to 99% seen once. Sequenced material: naive CD4+ T cells sorted from blood. Subset in this sample: CD45RA+ positively selected. All receptors derive from a man aged 25-45 years in good health.

Of note for this clone: Other DNA sequences in the sample encode the same CDR3. The chain recombines TRBV5-1 with TRBJ2-3; 8 nucleotides line up with TRBD2. The germline gives CDR1 SGHRS, CDR2 YFSETQ. This CDR3 spans 16 amino acids. V shed 2 bases and J 0 bases; nucleotides not matched to a gene: 5. The CDR3 loop reads CASSFGLAGSTDTQYF. CDR3 sequence (DNA): TGCGCCAGCAGCTTCGGGTTAGCGGGAAGCACAGATACGCAGTATTTT.

This rearrangement joins TRBV19 to TRBJ1-2, with D uncertain. CDR1 and CDR2 from the germline V gene are LNHDA and SQIVND (reference sequence). With 4 bases removed from V and 4 bases from J, the gap between germline ends came to 7 bases. The CDR3 has 12 amino acids. For the CDR3, the DNA is TGTGCCAGTAGTACGGCGAGCTATGGCTACACCTTC. As protein: CASSTASYGYTF.

V gene TRBV5-4 combines with J gene TRBJ2-7; D not certain. Germline loops: CDR1 SGHNT, CDR2 YYREEE (reference sequence). The CDR3 is made up of 13 amino acids. The V end lost 0 bases, the J end lost 6 bases, and 10 bases lay between the germline ends. The CDR3 DNA follows: TGTGCCAGCAGCTTGGTCAGGTCGGGCGAGCAGTACTTC. Protein sequence: CASSLVRSGEQYF.

The CDR3 DNA is TGTGCCAGCAGTGCTGGAGGAGCGGGAGGGCCCTACGAGCAGTACTTC. Protein product: CASSAGGAGGPYEQYF. The V call is TRBV2, the J call TRBJ2-7, with 10 nucleotides matching TRBD2. This CDR3 comprises 16 residues. Germline V lookup: CDR1 SNHLY, CDR2 FYNNEI. Losses at the gene ends were 4 bases for V and 2 bases for J; bases not matched to a gene: 8. The full variable domain, completed using reference TRBV2 and TRBJ2-7, is EPEVTQTPSHQVTQMGQEVILRCVPISNHLYFYWYRQILGQKVEFLVSFYNNEISEKSEIFDDQFSVERPDGSNFTLKIRSTKLEDSAMYFCASSAGGAGGPYEQYFGPGTRLTVT.

The rearrangement joins TRBV19 to TRBJ1-5, with 9 bases that match TRBD1. V lost 5 bases to trimming and J lost 0 bases; unmatched junction nucleotides: 5. The CDR3 contains 16 residues. CDR1 LNHDA and CDR2 SQIVND come from the germline V gene (reference sequence). The CDR3 region is CASSVQGADSNQPQHF. In DNA, the CDR3 is TGTGCCAGTAGTGTACAGGGGGCAGATAGCAATCAGCCCCAGCATTTT.

The V and J genes are TRBV19 and TRBJ2-1, with a tentative D call TRBD2 (6 bases). This CDR3 region has 15 residues. The V end lost 4 bases, the J end lost 9 bases, and 19 bases lay between the germline ends. Germline CDR1 is LNHDA and CDR2 is SQIVND (reference sequence). CDR3 sequence reads: CASSTNSGSGSEQFF. CDR3 DNA: TGTGCCAGTAGTACCAACAGCGGGTCCGGCTCTGAGCAGTTCTTC.

The chain couples TRBV11-2 to TRBJ2-1; TRBD2 agrees at 10 bases. Trimming cost V 3 bases and J 5 bases; bases outside gene matches: 13. CDR3 size: 18 residues. CDR1 and CDR2 (germline): SGHAT, FQNNGV. CDR3 nucleotides: TGTGCCAGCAGCTTCCTACGACTAAGCGGGAGGGAGGACAATGAGCAGTTCTTC. Amino acid sequence: CASSFLRLSGREDNEQFF.

The chain carries TRBV13 and TRBJ1-1; TRBD1 aligns across 7 bases. CDR3 size: 17 residues. J lost 1 base, V lost 0 bases, and 8 bases had no gene match. Germline V gene sequence: CDR1 PRHDT, CDR2 FYEKMQ (reference sequence). The CDR3 coding sequence is TGTGCCAGCAGCTTAGGCGCCCGGGGACAGAGGAACACTGAAGCTTTCTTT. Translating gives CASSLGARGQRNTEAFF.

The rearrangement joins TRBV28 to TRBJ1-5, with D maybe TRBD1 (6 bases). V lost 6 bases to trimming and J lost 2 bases, with 14 bases between them. CDR3 length equals 15 residues. Germline assignment: CDR1 MDHEN and CDR2 SYDVKM. Here the CDR3 reads CASSFGAGGNQPQHF. The CDR3 DNA is TGTGCCAGCAGCTTCGGTGCAGGGGGCAATCAGCCCCAGCATTTT.

The chain recombines TRBV6-1 with TRBJ2-1, with TRBD2 identical over 7 bases. CDR1 MNHNS and CDR2 SASEGT come from the germline V gene. J lost 6 bases, V lost 4 bases, and 12 bases had no gene match. The CDR3 is 16 residues long. In DNA, the CDR3 is TGTGCCAGCAGTGGGGGCCCGGGGGAGGGAATCAATGAGCAGTTCTTC. Translating it yields CASSGGPGEGINEQFF.

As concerns this clone: Distinct nucleotide sequences in the sample also encode this CDR3. CDR3: CAWSDTYEQYF. The CDR3, as DNA: TGTGCCTGGAGTGACACTTACGAGCAGTACTTC. The V gene is TRBV30, the J gene TRBJ2-7; D not resolved. V was shortened by 1 base and J by 4 bases, with 5 bases between the two germline ends. The CDR3 has 11 residues. CDR1 and CDR2 (germline): GTSNPN, SVGIG (reference sequence).

The rearrangement uses TRBV7-3 and TRBJ2-1, with 7 bases matching TRBD1. CDR3 size: 14 residues. Germline V gene sequence: CDR1 SGHTA, CDR2 FQGTGA. Trimming took 2 bases from V and 5 from J; bases not matched to a gene: 3. CDR3 sequence reads: CASSLRQGDNEQFF. DNA of the CDR3: TGTGCCAGCAGCTTACGACAGGGCGACAATGAGCAGTTCTTC.

The CDR3 sequence is CASSVGRPSYEQYF. The DNA for the CDR3 is TGTGCCAGCAGTGTGGGACGCCCTTCCTACGAGCAGTACTTC. This chain connects TRBV6-1 to TRBJ2-7; D may correspond to TRBD1 or TRBD2 (5 bases each). The CDR3 extends over 14 amino acids. Trimming left V 4 bases short and J 1 base short, with 11 bases between. Germline V gene lookup returns CDR1 MNHNS and CDR2 SASEGT.

The rearrangement links TRBV29-1 to TRBJ2-5; the D gene is possibly TRBD2 (5 bases). Trimming removed 5 bases at V and 1 base at J, with 11 bases between. Germline V gives CDR1 SQVTM, CDR2 ANQGSEA. The CDR3 is 13 amino acids. CDR3 sequence: CSVRTDFQETQYF. The CDR3 nucleotides are TGCAGCGTTAGGACGGACTTCCAAGAGACCCAGTACTTC.

The rearrangement uses TRBV10-2 and TRBJ2-6; 8 nucleotides line up with TRBD1. Looked up from germline, CDR1 is WSHSY and CDR2 is SAAADI. The V and J ends lost 2 bases and 3 bases, in that order; junction bases with no gene match: 6. The CDR3 contains 17 residues. CDR3 DNA sequence: TGCGCCAGCAGTGAGAACAGGGGGATCGGTGGGGCCAACGTCCTGACTTTC. The encoded protein is CASSENRGIGGANVLTF.

The gene calls are TRBV2 and TRBJ2-7, with 12 bases lining up with TRBD2. Germline lookup yields CDR1 SNHLY and CDR2 FYNNEI. The length of the CDR3 is 18 residues. V lost 8 bases and J lost 1; bases outside the gene matches: 15. The CDR3 nucleotides are TGTGCCAGCGGGGCCTGGGCTAGCGGGAGGGTCGTATCCTACGAGCAGTACTTC. Translated: CASGAWASGRVVSYEQYF.

This sequence joins TRBV7-2 and TRBJ2-2, with TRBD1 matching 8 bases. The V and J ends lost 1 base and 0 bases, in that order; junction bases with no gene match: 4. The germline CDR1 and CDR2 sequences are SGHTA and FQGNSA. CDR3 size: 17 residues. The DNA for the CDR3 is TGTGCCAGCAGCTTAGTAGGGGGACAGGCGAACACCGGGGAGCTGTTTTTT. Amino acid sequence: CASSLVGGQANTGELFF. Looking up the rest from reference TRBV7-2 and TRBJ2-2 gives the full variable domain: GAGVSQSPSNKVTEKGKDVELRCDPISGHTALYWYRQSLGQGLEFLIYFQGNSAPDKSGLPSDRFSAERTGGSVSTLTIQRTQQEDSAVYLCASSLVGGQANTGELFFGEGSRLTVL.

The chain joins TRBV28 to TRBJ2-4; 8 bases align to TRBD1. Unmatched junction bases numbered 8, after V lost 5 bases and J lost 8 bases. The CDR3 is 14 residues long. Germline CDR1 reads MDHEN; CDR2 reads SYDVKM. In nucleotides, the CDR3 is TGTGCCAGCAGTACGACAGGGGATTGGGACATTCAGTACTTC. Translating gives CASSTTGDWDIQYF.

The chain employs TRBV2 and TRBJ2-2, with TRBD2 as a possible D gene (6 bases). V lost 5 bases, J lost 5 bases, and 18 bases lay in between. Germline V CDR1 and CDR2: SNHLY, FYNNEI. This CDR3 spans 16 amino acids. The CDR3 spells CASSFGTGTATGELFF. In nucleotides, the CDR3 is TGTGCCAGCAGTTTTGGGACCGGGACTGCTACCGGGGAGCTGTTTTTT.

The chain is built from TRBV28 and TRBJ1-5, with 7 positions matching TRBD1. V was clipped by 3 bases and J by 2 bases; unmatched bases: 13. The V gene's germline CDR1 is MDHEN and CDR2 SYDVKM. The CDR3 contains 18 residues. The chain's CDR3 is CASSFGPGGGGGNQPQHF. Written as DNA, the CDR3 is TGTGCCAGCAGTTTCGGTCCAGGGGGTGGAGGAGGCAATCAGCCCCAGCATTTT. The full variable domain, its missing parts supplied by reference TRBV28 and TRBJ1-5, is DVKVTQSSRYLVKRTGEKVFLECVQDMDHENMFWYRQDPGLGLRLIYFSYDVKMKEKGDIPEGYSVSREKKERFSLILESASTNQTSMYLCASSFGPGGGGGNQPQHFGDGTRLSIL.

The chain links TRBV19 to TRBJ2-5; 9 bases are shared with TRBD1. The CDR3 covers 15 residues. Trimming at V came to 4 bases and at J to 1 base, leaving 4 bases not matched to a gene. CDR1 is LNHDA, CDR2 SQIVND, per germline (reference sequence). Here the CDR3 DNA reads TGTGCCAGTAGTACCGGGACAGGGACCCAAGAGACCCAGTACTTC. Protein product: CASSTGTGTQETQYF.

V and J are TRBV12-5 and TRBJ2-3; D gene ambiguous. The CDR3 is made up of 13 amino acids. Germline V gene lookup returns CDR1 LGHNT and CDR2 FRNRAP. Trimming took off 5 bases at V and 3 bases at J, with 9 bases between the two ends. CDR3 sequence: CASGTGPTDTQYF. The CDR3 DNA follows: TGTGCTAGTGGTACTGGACCGACAGATACGCAGTATTTT.

The chain has TRBV4-3 and TRBJ2-1, with unresolved D. The CDR3 extends over 15 amino acids. Germline loops: CDR1 LGHNA, CDR2 YSLEER. Trimming took 0 bases from V and 9 from J, leaving 15 bases between them. CDR3 in amino acids: CASSQDPPLESEQFF. As DNA, the CDR3 is TGCGCCAGCAGCCAAGATCCCCCTCTGGAGAGTGAGCAGTTCTTC.

DNA of the CDR3: TGTGCCAGCAGCCTGGGGGCTGGGACCCAGTACTTC. This sequence encodes CASSLGAGTQYF. This chain uses TRBV5-8 with TRBJ2-5, with D maybe TRBD1 (6 bases). V was trimmed by 4 bases and J by 7 bases, leaving 11 bases between them. The CDR3 has 12 residues. Looked up from germline, CDR1 is SGHTS and CDR2 is YDEGEE.

The gene calls are TRBV7-9 and TRBJ2-7; 15 nucleotides line up with TRBD2. Germline CDR1 SEHNR, CDR2 FQNEAQ (reference sequence). After removal of 5 bases from V and 5 bases from J, the junction contained 4 bases not matched to a gene. The CDR3 consists of 15 residues. The CDR3 bases are TGTGCCAGCAGCCCCGGGACTAGCGGGAGGCACGAGCAGTACTTC. It yields the protein CASSPGTSGRHEQYF.

V is TRBV28 and J is TRBJ1-1; D remains ambiguous. The germline V gene has CDR1 MDHEN and CDR2 SYDVKM. This CDR3 has 14 residues. The V end lost 6 bases, the J end lost 0 bases, and 11 bases lay between the germline ends. DNA of the CDR3: TGTGCCAGCAGATCCGGAGGATTGAACACTGAAGCTTTCTTT. Amino acid sequence: CASRSGGLNTEAFF.

The chain links TRBV9 to TRBJ2-3, with TRBD2 matching over 7 bases. The CDR3 consists of 16 residues. Germline V lookup: CDR1 SGDLS, CDR2 YYNGEE. J lost 3 bases, V lost 2 bases, and 9 bases had no gene match. CDR3 region: CASSVGGSLGTDTQYF. The CDR3 bases are TGTGCCAGCAGCGTCGGCGGGAGCCTTGGTACAGATACGCAGTATTTT.

The chain combines TRBV18 with TRBJ2-5; 7 bases match TRBD2. This CDR3 spans 15 amino acids. CDR1 and CDR2 (germline): KGHSH, LQKENI. V gave up 2 bases and J gave up 4 bases; unmatched junction bases: 7. CDR3 loop: CASSPIARERETQYF. CDR3 DNA: TGTGCCAGCTCACCAATTGCGCGGGAGCGAGAGACCCAGTACTTC.